The next 10 T cell receptor beta chains were all read from a single sample in a study of cytomegalovirus exposure and HLA in healthy donors. Researchers ran the PCR with 60 Vbeta and 13 Jbeta primers. Clones were read by immunoSEQ multiplex PCR, and TCRdb kept only the in-frame ones, dropping some. This table has 110,000 or so clones, about 83% appearing once. The sample taken for sequencing was PBMCs. The receptors come from a man younger than 35 in good health and CMV-seronegative.

The DNA for the CDR3 is TGTGCCAGCAGTCCACTAGCGGGAGGGCCGAACACCGGGGAGCTGTTTTTT. Translating it yields CASSPLAGGPNTGELFF. The chain carries TRBV6-4 and TRBJ2-2; TRBD2 agrees at 13 bases. Germline values: CDR1 MRHNA, CDR2 SNTAGT. V shed 5 bases and J 0 bases; nucleotides not matched to a gene: 3. The CDR3 length is 17 residues.

The chain employs TRBV12-5 and TRBJ2-7; TRBD1 aligns across 10 bases. This CDR3 has 12 residues. Germline lookup yields CDR1 LGHNT and CDR2 FRNRAP. CDR3 nucleotides: TGTGCCTCCGGGACAGGGGACTACGAGCAGTACTTC. Protein product: CASGTGDYEQYF. Filled out from reference TRBV12-5 and TRBJ2-7, the complete variable domain reads DARVTQTPRHKVTEMGQEVTMRCQPILGHNTVFWYRQTMMQGLELLAYFRNRAPLDDSGMPKDRFSAEMPDATLATLKIQPSEPRDSAVYFCASGTGDYEQYFGPGTRLTVT.

This sequence joins TRBV6-4 and TRBJ2-5; 12 nucleotides align to TRBD2. With V trimmed by 4 bases and J by 5 bases, 5 bases remained unmatched. Germline V gene sequence: CDR1 MRHNA, CDR2 SNTAGT. The CDR3 sequence is 15 residues long. CDR3 coding DNA: TGTGCCAGCAGTGCGGATCTAGCGGGAGGGGAGACCCAGTACTTC. Protein: CASSADLAGGETQYF.

This clone came up a few times. The V gene is TRBV27, the J gene TRBJ1-2, with D maybe TRBD1 (5 bases). Trimming stripped 6 bases from V and 4 bases from J, with 9 bases between. The CDR3 length is 12 residues. The germline V gene encodes CDR1 MNHEY and CDR2 SMNVEV (reference sequence). CDR3 region: CASSLDIYGYTF. In nucleotides, the CDR3 is TGTGCCAGCAGCCTGGACATCTATGGCTACACCTTC.

The V call is TRBV14, the J call TRBJ1-1; TRBD1 is a possible D gene (5 bases). V lost 5 bases, J lost 5 bases, and 18 bases lay in between. Germline V gene lookup returns CDR1 SGHDN and CDR2 FVKESK. The CDR3 totals 15 residues. The CDR3 DNA is TGTGCCAGCAGCGAAGCCAGTAGGGGATCGACTGAAGCTTTCTTT. Protein product: CASSEASRGSTEAFF.

The chain links TRBV7-2 to TRBJ2-7, with D uncertain. From germline, CDR1 is SGHTA and CDR2 FQGNSA. V lost 5 bases, J lost 7 bases, and 15 bases lay in between. The CDR3 contains 13 residues. CDR3 sequence: CASSPLDPGEQYF. CDR3 bases: TGTGCCAGCAGCCCCCTCGATCCGGGTGAGCAGTACTTC.

This rearrangement joins TRBV12-5 to TRBJ2-1; 7 nucleotides align to TRBD2. The CDR3 extends over 18 amino acids. J was trimmed by 0 bases and V by 5 bases; bases with no gene match: 13. The germline V gene has CDR1 LGHNT and CDR2 FRNRAP. In DNA, the CDR3 is TGTGCTAGTGGTACAAGACTAGCTCTGGCGAGCTCCTACAATGAGCAGTTCTTC. Encoded protein: CASGTRLALASSYNEQFF.

CDR3 DNA: TGTGCCAGCAGCTCAGGGACTAGCGGGAGGGGGGGTGAGACCCAGTACTTC. This translates into CASSSGTSGRGGETQYF. The genes are TRBV5-4 and TRBJ2-5; 16 bases agree with TRBD2. This CDR3 comprises 17 residues. Germline CDR1 SGHNT, CDR2 YYREEE (reference sequence). V shed 3 bases and J 5 bases; nucleotides not matched to a gene: 7.

The table lists this clone with a few counts. Here the CDR3 reads CASSLGGQKNIQYF. In DNA form, the CDR3 reads TGTGCCAGCAGCTTAGGCGGACAGAAAAACATTCAGTACTTC. This chain joins TRBV7-9 and TRBJ2-4, with a possible D match to TRBD1 (6 bases). V gave up 1 base and J gave up 4 bases, with 8 bases separating them. Germline loops: CDR1 SEHNR, CDR2 FQNEAQ (reference sequence). The CDR3 contains 14 residues.

This chain links TRBV11-1 with TRBJ2-7, with no clear D. The V and J ends lost 3 bases and 2 bases respectively, with 11 bases between them. Germline loops: CDR1 SGHAT, CDR2 FQDESV (reference sequence). The CDR3 runs to 14 residues. CDR3 DNA sequence: TGTGCCAGCAGCTTTGACATAAACCCCTACGAGCAGTACTTC. Translated: CASSFDINPYEQYF. The full variable domain, its missing parts supplied by reference TRBV11-1 and TRBJ2-7, is EAEVAQSPRYKITEKSQAVAFWCDPISGHATLYWYRQILGQGPELLVQFQDESVVDDSQLPKDRFSAERLKGVDSTLKIQPAELGDSAMYLCASSFDINPYEQYFGPGTRLTVT.